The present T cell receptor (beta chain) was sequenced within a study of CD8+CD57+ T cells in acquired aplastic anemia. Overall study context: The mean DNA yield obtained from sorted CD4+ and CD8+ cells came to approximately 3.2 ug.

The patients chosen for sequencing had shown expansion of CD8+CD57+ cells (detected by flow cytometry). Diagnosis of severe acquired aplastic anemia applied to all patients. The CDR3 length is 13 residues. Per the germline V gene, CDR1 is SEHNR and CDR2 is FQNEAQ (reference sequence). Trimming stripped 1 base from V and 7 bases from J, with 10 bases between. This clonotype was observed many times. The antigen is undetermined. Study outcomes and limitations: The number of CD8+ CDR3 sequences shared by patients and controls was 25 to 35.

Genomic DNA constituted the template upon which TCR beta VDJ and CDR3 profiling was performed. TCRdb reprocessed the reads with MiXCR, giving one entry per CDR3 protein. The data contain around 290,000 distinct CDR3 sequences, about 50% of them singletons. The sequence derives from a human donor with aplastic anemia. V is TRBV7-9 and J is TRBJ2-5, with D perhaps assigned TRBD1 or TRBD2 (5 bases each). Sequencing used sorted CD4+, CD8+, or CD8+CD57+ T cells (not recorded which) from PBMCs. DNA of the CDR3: TGTGCCAGCAGCTTAGGGGACCGCGGGACCCAGTACTTC. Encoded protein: CASSLGDRGTQYF.